Listed here are 27 T cell receptor beta chains from one sample, sequenced in a study of blood T cell repertoires in COVID-19. TCRdb's table, derived via immunoSEQ multiplex PCR, lists solely in-frame clones and lacks some. The sample has 83,000 or so clones, roughly 82% seen once. The specimen sequenced was peripheral blood. These receptors were collected from a human donor in a cohort sampled during active COVID-19.

This chain links TRBV5-1 with TRBJ1-2; 8 bases are shared with TRBD1. V shed 4 bases and J 7 bases; nucleotides not matched to a gene: 9. The CDR3 runs to 14 residues. The germline CDR1 and CDR2 sequences are SGHRS and YFSETQ. The CDR3 bases are TGCGCCAGCAGCAACCGGACAGGGTCGGCTGGCTACACCTTC. It yields the protein CASSNRTGSAGYTF.

V usage is TRBV6-5 and J usage is TRBJ2-3; a weak D match, TRBD1 (5 bases). V gave up 6 bases and J gave up 4 bases, with 11 bases separating them. Germline lookup yields CDR1 MNHEY and CDR2 SVGAGI. The CDR3 covers 13 residues. CDR3 sequence reads: CASSGHSPDTQYF. CDR3 DNA sequence: TGTGCCAGCAGCGGACATAGCCCAGATACGCAGTATTTT.

The chain links TRBV10-2 to TRBJ2-3, with D uncertain. The CDR3 loop spans 15 amino acids. V lost 8 bases and J lost 2, with 17 bases in between. The V gene's germline CDR1 is WSHSY and CDR2 SAAADI. The CDR3 reads CASGARSIHTDTQYF. The CDR3 nucleotides read TGCGCCAGCGGAGCTCGATCGATCCACACAGATACGCAGTATTTT.

V gene TRBV27 combines with J gene TRBJ2-7; 7 bases match TRBD1. V shed 0 bases, J shed 3 bases, and the junction held 8 bases outside the gene matches. CDR3 size: 16 residues. Germline values: CDR1 MNHEY, CDR2 SMNVEV (reference sequence). The CDR3 is CASSLSRAGGFYEQYF. DNA for the CDR3: TGTGCCAGCAGTTTATCGAGGGCAGGGGGTTTCTACGAGCAGTACTTC.

The chain employs TRBV18 and TRBJ1-1; D is ambiguous. V dropped 6 bases and J dropped 11 bases, with 16 bases sitting between them. From germline, CDR1 is KGHSH and CDR2 LQKENI. The CDR3 spans 12 residues. CDR3 sequence: CASSPGREGAFF. CDR3 sequence (DNA): TGTGCCAGCTCCCCCGGCCGGGAAGGCGCTTTCTTT.

The chain is built from TRBV28 and TRBJ1-5; the D is unclear. V was cut by 6 bases and J by 2 bases, with 8 bases left in between. The CDR3 consists of 13 residues. Germline values: CDR1 MDHEN, CDR2 SYDVKM. The CDR3 loop reads CASRYRGNQPQHF. Written as DNA, the CDR3 is TGTGCCAGCAGGTACCGAGGCAATCAGCCCCAGCATTTT.

The V call is TRBV6-5, the J call TRBJ2-3, with 10 nucleotides matching TRBD1. This CDR3 has 15 residues. Germline CDR1 and CDR2: MNHEY and SVGAGI. V shed 2 bases, J shed 3 bases, and the junction held 2 bases outside the gene matches. For the CDR3, the DNA is TGTGCCAGCAGTTACGACAGGGGGCGAACAGATACGCAGTATTTT. It translates to CASSYDRGRTDTQYF.

CDR3 in DNA: TGCGCCAGCAGTGAAACAGGGCTGAACACTGAAGCTTTCTTT. Amino acid sequence: CASSETGLNTEAFF. The V call is TRBV10-2, the J call TRBJ1-1; TRBD1 is a possible D gene (6 bases). Deletions cut 3 bases from V and 0 bases from J, with 8 bases between. CDR3 length equals 14 residues. Germline V CDR1 and CDR2: WSHSY, SAAADI.

The chain recombines TRBV28 with TRBJ2-2, with 10 positions matching TRBD1. J gave up 0 bases and V 3 bases, and 1 base lay outside the gene matches. CDR3 length: 16 residues. Germline CDR1 and CDR2: MDHEN and SYDVKM. The CDR3 loop reads CASSFDRGPNTGELFF. Written as DNA, the CDR3 is TGTGCCAGCAGTTTCGACAGGGGGCCGAACACCGGGGAGCTGTTTTTT.

In its sample, this clone was seen many times. The chain joins TRBV11-3 to TRBJ2-3; perhaps TRBD2 as D (5 bases). V dropped 4 bases and J dropped 2 bases, with 13 bases sitting between them. Germline V gives CDR1 SGHNT, CDR2 YENEEA. The CDR3 totals 15 residues. CDR3 DNA: TGTGCCAGCAGCTCCGGGCGACTACCCACAGATACGCAGTATTTT. Translating it yields CASSSGRLPTDTQYF.

The J gene is TRBJ1-5, the V gene TRBV19; D gene unclear. V gave up 6 bases and J gave up 0 bases, with 9 bases separating them. This CDR3 is built from 14 residues. In germline, CDR1 is LNHDA, CDR2 SQIVND (reference sequence). The DNA for the CDR3 is TGTGCCAGTAGGCAGTCTTATAGCAATCAGCCCCAGCATTTT. Translating gives CASRQSYSNQPQHF. The full variable domain, with the rest looked up from reference TRBV19 and TRBJ1-5, is DGGITQSPKYLFRKEGQNVTLSCEQNLNHDAMYWYRQDPGQGLRLIYYSQIVNDFQKGDIAEGYSVSREKKESFPLTVTSAQKNPTAFYLCASRQSYSNQPQHFGDGTRLSIL.

CDR3 nucleotide sequence: TGTGCCAGTAGTATAGGGACAGGGTCCCCCTACGAGCAGTACTTC. Amino acid sequence: CASSIGTGSPYEQYF. The rearrangement uses TRBV19 and TRBJ2-7, with 8 bases lining up with TRBD1. The CDR3 runs 15 residues. CDR1 and CDR2 (germline): LNHDA, SQIVND (reference sequence). The trim removed 1 base at V and 2 bases at J, leaving 4 bases unmatched.

The V call is TRBV5-1, the J call TRBJ2-1; 14 nucleotides line up with TRBD2. Trimming took 3 bases from V and 12 from J; bases not matched to a gene: 8. The germline gives CDR1 SGHRS, CDR2 YFSETQ. The CDR3 runs 15 residues. The CDR3 protein is CASSSGGLAGGLQFF. The CDR3 DNA reads TGCGCCAGCAGCTCCGGAGGACTAGCGGGGGGCCTGCAGTTCTTC.

The V call is TRBV18, the J call TRBJ2-1, with D perhaps matching TRBD2 (5 bases). Per the germline V gene, CDR1 is KGHSH and CDR2 is LQKENI. V dropped 3 bases and J dropped 2 bases, with 8 bases sitting between them. CDR3 length equals 14 residues. This CDR3 is CASSPRGTYNEQFF. For the CDR3, the DNA is TGTGCCAGCTCACCTCGGGGAACCTACAATGAGCAGTTCTTC.

The rearrangement links TRBV12-3 or TRBV12-4 to TRBJ1-2, with a possible D match to TRBD1 (5 bases). Trimming left V 3 bases short and J 0 bases short, with 5 bases between. This CDR3 spans 13 amino acids. The DNA for the CDR3 is TGTGCCAGCAGTTTGACAGCTAACTATGGCTACACCTTC. Encoded protein: CASSLTANYGYTF.

This clone was seen just once. The J gene is TRBJ1-2, the V gene TRBV24-1; a possible D gene is TRBD1 (5 bases). V was clipped by 4 bases and J by 4 bases, with 12 bases between them. Germline loops: CDR1 KGHDR, CDR2 SFDVKD. CDR3 length equals 14 residues. CDR3 in amino acids: CATSEAGRGYGYTF. In DNA, the CDR3 is TGTGCCACCAGTGAGGCGGGACGGGGCTATGGCTACACCTTC.

This rearrangement joins TRBV6-6 to TRBJ2-7; D possibly corresponds to TRBD2 (5 bases). Trimming removed 7 bases from V and 4 bases from J, with 8 bases in between. Germline-derived CDR1 and CDR2 are MNHNY and SVGAGI (reference sequence). This CDR3 spans 11 amino acids. The chain's CDR3 is CASTTGYEQYF. The DNA for the CDR3 is TGTGCCAGCACTACGGGGTACGAGCAGTACTTC.

V gene TRBV9 combines with J gene TRBJ2-1; 8 nucleotides line up with TRBD1. V lost 4 bases and J lost 5; bases outside the gene matches: 11. Germline values: CDR1 SGDLS, CDR2 YYNGEE. This CDR3 spans 16 amino acids. The CDR3 sequence: CASSPRTGTMDNEQFF. The CDR3 coding sequence is TGTGCCAGCAGCCCGAGGACAGGGACGATGGACAATGAGCAGTTCTTC.

There are a few counts of this clone. The chain employs TRBV27 and TRBJ2-2; D is ambiguous. The CDR3 has 14 residues. In germline, CDR1 is MNHEY, CDR2 SMNVEV (reference sequence). V shed 6 bases and J shed 6 bases, with 14 bases lying between them. In DNA form, the CDR3 reads TGTGCCAGCAGACCCAATAGTGCTCCCGGGGAGCTGTTTTTT. This encodes CASRPNSAPGELFF.

This clone was seen just once. The chain carries TRBV10-1 and TRBJ1-4; 8 bases are shared with TRBD1. Germline CDR1 and CDR2: WNHNN and SYGVQD (reference sequence). J gave up 7 bases and V 9 bases, and 10 bases lay outside the gene matches. The CDR3 spans 14 residues. CDR3 amino acids: CARKQTGVGEKLFF. As DNA, the CDR3 is TGCGCCAGGAAGCAGACAGGGGTGGGTGAAAAACTGTTTTTT.

This clone has at least ten counts. The rearrangement joins TRBV19 to TRBJ1-2, with 7 bases matching TRBD1. CDR1 and CDR2 from the germline V gene are LNHDA and SQIVND (reference sequence). J gave up 1 base and V 9 bases, and 11 bases lay outside the gene matches. This CDR3 is 15 amino acids long. The CDR3 loop is CASTTGFGFNYGYTF. CDR3 nucleotide sequence: TGTGCCAGCACGACAGGGTTTGGGTTTAACTATGGCTACACCTTC.

The CDR3 region is CASSLVRDIGELFF. In DNA, the CDR3 is TGTGCCAGCAGCTTGGTCAGGGATATCGGGGAGCTGTTTTTT. The chain uses TRBV5-5 and TRBJ2-2, with D possibly being TRBD1 (5 bases). CDR3 size: 14 residues. Germline V gene sequence: CDR1 SGHKS, CDR2 YYEKEE (reference sequence). With 0 bases removed from V and 7 bases from J, the gap between germline ends came to 10 bases.

The chain uses TRBV29-1 and TRBJ1-1; 8 bases fit TRBD1. Trimming took 6 bases from V and 5 from J; bases not matched to a gene: 5. The CDR3 runs 12 residues. Germline values: CDR1 SQVTM, CDR2 ANQGSEA. The CDR3 DNA follows: TGCAGCGTGGCGACAGGGGAAACTGAAGCTTTCTTT. Its protein product is CSVATGETEAFF. The full variable domain, with the rest looked up from reference TRBV29-1 and TRBJ1-1, is SAVISQKPSRDICQRGTSLTIQCQVDSQVTMMFWYRQQPGQSLTLIATANQGSEATYESGFVIDKFPISRPNLTFSTLTVSNMSPEDSSIYLCSVATGETEAFFGQGTRLTVV.

The V gene is TRBV6-6, the J gene TRBJ2-2; D ambiguous. Per the germline V gene, CDR1 is MNHNY and CDR2 is SVGAGI (reference sequence). Trimming cost V 5 bases and J 2 bases, with 15 bases left between them. The CDR3 loop spans 16 amino acids. The CDR3 nucleotides are TGTGCCAGCAGTACCTTTCTCGCGCCTAACACCGGGGAGCTGTTTTTT. Encoded protein: CASSTFLAPNTGELFF.

The chain has TRBV4-1 and TRBJ1-5, with unresolved D. V gave up 0 bases and J gave up 4 bases, with 19 bases separating them. CDR1 is MGHRA, CDR2 YSYEKL, per germline. The CDR3 is 18 amino acids. In nucleotides, the CDR3 is TGCGCCAGCAGCCAAGATGGTGGGCGTGGCAGAACAAATCAGCCCCAGCATTTT. It codes for CASSQDGGRGRTNQPQHF.

The chain recombines TRBV5-5 with TRBJ1-4; 9 nucleotides align to TRBD1. This CDR3 is built from 14 residues. J was trimmed by 8 bases and V by 0 bases; bases with no gene match: 2. The germline V gene encodes CDR1 SGHKS and CDR2 YYEKEE (reference sequence). The CDR3 loop is CASSLAGQGEKLFF. CDR3 coding DNA: TGTGCCAGCAGCTTGGCGGGACAGGGAGAAAAACTGTTTTTT. Filled out from reference TRBV5-5 and TRBJ1-4, the complete variable domain reads DAGVTQSPTHLIKTRGQQVTLRCSPISGHKSVSWYQQVLGQGPQFIFQYYEKEERGRGNFPDRFSARQFPNYSSELNVNALLLGDSALYLCASSLAGQGEKLFFGSGTQLSVL.

The chain links TRBV7-6 to TRBJ2-5; 11 nucleotides agree with TRBD2. This CDR3 has 16 residues. The germline V gene has CDR1 SGHVS and CDR2 FNYEAQ. Losses at the gene ends were 5 bases for V and 1 base for J; bases not matched to a gene: 6. The CDR3 loop reads CASSPPSGGFQETQYF. For the CDR3, the DNA is TGTGCCAGCAGCCCTCCTAGCGGGGGGTTCCAAGAGACCCAGTACTTC.